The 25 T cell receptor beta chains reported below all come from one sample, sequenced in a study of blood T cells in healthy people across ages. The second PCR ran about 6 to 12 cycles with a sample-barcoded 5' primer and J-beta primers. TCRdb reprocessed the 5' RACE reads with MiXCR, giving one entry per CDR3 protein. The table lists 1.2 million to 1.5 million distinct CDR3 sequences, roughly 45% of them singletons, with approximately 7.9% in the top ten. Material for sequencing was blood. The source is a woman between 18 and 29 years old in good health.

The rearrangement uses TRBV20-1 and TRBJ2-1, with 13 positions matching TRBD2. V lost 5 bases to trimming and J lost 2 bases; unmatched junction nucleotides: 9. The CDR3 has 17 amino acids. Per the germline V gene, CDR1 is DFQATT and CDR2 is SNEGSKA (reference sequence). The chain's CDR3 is CSASKTSGRPPYNEQFF. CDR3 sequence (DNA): TGCAGTGCTTCTAAGACTAGCGGGAGGCCTCCCTACAATGAGCAGTTCTTC.

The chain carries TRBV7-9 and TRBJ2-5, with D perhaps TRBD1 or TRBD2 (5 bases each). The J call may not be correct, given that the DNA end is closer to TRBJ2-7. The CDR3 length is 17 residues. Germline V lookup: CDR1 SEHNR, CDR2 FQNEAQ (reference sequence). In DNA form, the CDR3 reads TGTGCCAGCAGCTTAGCGGGGGATCACTTGAGCCCCTGCGAGCAGTACTTC. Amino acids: CASSLAGDHLSPCEQYF.

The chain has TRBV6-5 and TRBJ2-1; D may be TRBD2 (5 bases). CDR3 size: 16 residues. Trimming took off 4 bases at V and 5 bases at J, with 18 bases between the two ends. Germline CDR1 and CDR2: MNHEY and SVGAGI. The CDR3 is CASSSQTTKGHNEQFF. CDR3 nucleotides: TGTGCCAGCAGTTCTCAGACTACAAAAGGCCACAATGAGCAGTTCTTC.

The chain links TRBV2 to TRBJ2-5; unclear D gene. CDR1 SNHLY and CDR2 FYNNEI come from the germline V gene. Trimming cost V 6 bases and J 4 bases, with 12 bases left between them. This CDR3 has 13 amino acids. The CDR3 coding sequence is TGTGCCAGCAGGGACGGCCTGAGAGAGACCCAGTACTTC. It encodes CASRDGLRETQYF.

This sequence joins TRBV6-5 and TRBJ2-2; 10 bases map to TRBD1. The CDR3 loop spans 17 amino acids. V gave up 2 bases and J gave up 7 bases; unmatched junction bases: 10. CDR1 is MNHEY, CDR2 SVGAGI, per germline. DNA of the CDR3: TGTGCCAGCAGTTACCCCCGGACAGGGGGGATTGGCGGGGAGCTGTTTTTT. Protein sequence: CASSYPRTGGIGGELFF.

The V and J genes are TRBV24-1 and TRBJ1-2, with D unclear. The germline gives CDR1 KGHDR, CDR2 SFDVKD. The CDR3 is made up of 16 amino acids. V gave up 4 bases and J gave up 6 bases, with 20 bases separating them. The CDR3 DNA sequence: TGTGCCACCAGTGACCCCGGGAAGATCGATGCGGATGGCTACACCTTC. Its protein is CATSDPGKIDADGYTF.

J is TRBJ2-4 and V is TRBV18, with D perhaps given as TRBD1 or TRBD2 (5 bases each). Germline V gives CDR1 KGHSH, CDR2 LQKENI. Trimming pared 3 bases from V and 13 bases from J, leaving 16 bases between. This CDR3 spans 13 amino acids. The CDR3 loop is CASSPQGDYGQYF. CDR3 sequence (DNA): TGTGCCAGCTCACCGCAGGGAGACTACGGGCAGTACTTC.

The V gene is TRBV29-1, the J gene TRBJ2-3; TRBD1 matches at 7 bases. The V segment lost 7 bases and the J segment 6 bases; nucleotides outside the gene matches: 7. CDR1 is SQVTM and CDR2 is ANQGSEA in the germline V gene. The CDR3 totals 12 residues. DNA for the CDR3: TGCAGCGCGTTCACAGGGGCGGATACGCAGTATTTT. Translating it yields CSAFTGADTQYF.

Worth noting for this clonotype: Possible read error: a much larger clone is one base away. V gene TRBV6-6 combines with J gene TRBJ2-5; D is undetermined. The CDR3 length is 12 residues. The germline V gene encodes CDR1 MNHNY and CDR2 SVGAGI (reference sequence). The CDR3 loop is CASRYFQETQYF. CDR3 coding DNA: TGTGCCAGCAGGTACTTCCAAGAGACCCAGTACTTC.

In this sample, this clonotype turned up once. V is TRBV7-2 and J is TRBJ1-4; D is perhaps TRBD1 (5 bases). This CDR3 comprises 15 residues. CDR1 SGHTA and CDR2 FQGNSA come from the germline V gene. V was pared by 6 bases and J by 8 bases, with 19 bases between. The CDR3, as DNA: TGTGCCAGCAGGGATGGGGGGGGAGTTGGAGAAAAACTGTTTTTT. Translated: CASRDGGGVGEKLFF.

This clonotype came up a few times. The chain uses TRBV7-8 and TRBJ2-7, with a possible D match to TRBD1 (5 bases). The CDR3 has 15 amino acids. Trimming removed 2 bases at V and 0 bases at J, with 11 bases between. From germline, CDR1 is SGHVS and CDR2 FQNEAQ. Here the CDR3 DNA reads TGTGCCAGCAGCTTACTCGCAGGGCTCTCCTACGAGCAGTACTTC. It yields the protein CASSLLAGLSYEQYF.

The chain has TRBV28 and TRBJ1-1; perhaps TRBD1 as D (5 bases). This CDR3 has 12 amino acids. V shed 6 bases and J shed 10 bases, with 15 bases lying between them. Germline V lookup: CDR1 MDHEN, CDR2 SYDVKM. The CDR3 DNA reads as TGTGCCAGCAGCCGAGAGGTTGGGGGAGCTTTCTTT. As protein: CASSREVGGAFF.

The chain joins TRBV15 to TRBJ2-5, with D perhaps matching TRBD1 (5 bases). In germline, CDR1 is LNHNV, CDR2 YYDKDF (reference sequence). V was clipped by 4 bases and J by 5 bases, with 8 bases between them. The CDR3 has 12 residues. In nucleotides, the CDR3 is TGTGCCACCAGCATGTCAGGGGAGACCCAGTACTTC. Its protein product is CATSMSGETQYF.

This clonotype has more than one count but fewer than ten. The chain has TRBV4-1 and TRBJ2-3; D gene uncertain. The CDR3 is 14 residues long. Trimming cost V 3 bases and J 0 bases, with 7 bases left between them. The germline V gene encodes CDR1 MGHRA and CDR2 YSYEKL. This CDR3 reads CASSHLASTDTQYF. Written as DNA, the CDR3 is TGCGCCAGCAGCCACCTGGCAAGCACAGATACGCAGTATTTT.

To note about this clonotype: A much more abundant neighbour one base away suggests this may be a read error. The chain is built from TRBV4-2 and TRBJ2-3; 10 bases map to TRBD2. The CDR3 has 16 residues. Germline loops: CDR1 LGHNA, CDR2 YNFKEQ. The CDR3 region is CTSSQRTSGSTDTQYF. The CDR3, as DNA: TGTACCAGCAGCCAACGGACTAGCGGTAGCACAGATACGCAGTATTTT.

CDR3 bases: TGTGCCAGCAGCTTAGAAAGGGCTATCGACTACTACGAGCAGTACTTC. Its protein product is CASSLERAIDYYEQYF. The V call is TRBV11-2, the J call TRBJ2-7; the D gene is possibly TRBD2 (5 bases). The V and J ends lost 0 bases and 3 bases respectively, with 15 bases between them. The CDR3 contains 16 residues. CDR1 and CDR2 (germline): SGHAT, FQNNGV.

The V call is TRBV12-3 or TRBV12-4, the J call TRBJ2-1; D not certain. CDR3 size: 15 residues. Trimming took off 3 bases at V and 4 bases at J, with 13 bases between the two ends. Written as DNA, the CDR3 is TGTGCCAGCAGTTTTTTTTCAGACGTTTACAATGAGCAGTTCTTC. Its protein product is CASSFFSDVYNEQFF.

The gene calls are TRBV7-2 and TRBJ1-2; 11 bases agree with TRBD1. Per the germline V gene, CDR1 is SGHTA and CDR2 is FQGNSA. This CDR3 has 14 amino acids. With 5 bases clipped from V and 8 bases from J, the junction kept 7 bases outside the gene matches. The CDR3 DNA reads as TGTGCCAGCAGCGCAGGACAGGGGGCCGGCGGCTACACCTTC. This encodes CASSAGQGAGGYTF. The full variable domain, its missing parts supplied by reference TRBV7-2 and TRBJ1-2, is GAGVSQSPSNKVTEKGKDVELRCDPISGHTALYWYRQSLGQGLEFLIYFQGNSAPDKSGLPSDRFSAERTGGSVSTLTIQRTQQEDSAVYLCASSAGQGAGGYTFGSGTRLTVV.

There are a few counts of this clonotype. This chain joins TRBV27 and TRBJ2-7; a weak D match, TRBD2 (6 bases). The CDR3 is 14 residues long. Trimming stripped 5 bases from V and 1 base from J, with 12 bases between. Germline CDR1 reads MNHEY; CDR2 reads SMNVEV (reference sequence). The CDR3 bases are TGTGCCAGCAGTCGGACGGGGGAGTCCTACGAGCAGTACTTC. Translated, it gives CASSRTGESYEQYF.

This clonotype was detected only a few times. As DNA, the CDR3 is TGCGCCAGCAGCACGGGGACCATCTACGAGCAGTACTTC. Its translation is CASSTGTIYEQYF. The chain employs TRBV5-1 and TRBJ2-7; the D call may be TRBD1 or TRBD2 (5 bases each). The germline V and J ends were trimmed by 4 bases and 3 bases, with 11 bases remaining between them. CDR3 length equals 13 residues. In germline, CDR1 is SGHRS, CDR2 YFSETQ.

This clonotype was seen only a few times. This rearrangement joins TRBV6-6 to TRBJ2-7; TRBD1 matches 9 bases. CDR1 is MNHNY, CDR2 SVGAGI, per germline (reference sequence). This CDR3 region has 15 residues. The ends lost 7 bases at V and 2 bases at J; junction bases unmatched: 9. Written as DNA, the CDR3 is TGTGCCAGCACCTGGGGGGACAGGGCCACCTACGAGCAGTACTTC. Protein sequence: CASTWGDRATYEQYF.

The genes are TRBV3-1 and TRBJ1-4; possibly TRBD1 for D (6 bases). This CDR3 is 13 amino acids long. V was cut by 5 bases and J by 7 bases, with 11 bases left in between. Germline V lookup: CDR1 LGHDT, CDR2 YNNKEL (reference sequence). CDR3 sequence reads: CASSTGPGEKLFF. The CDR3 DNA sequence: TGTGCCAGCAGCACAGGGCCGGGTGAAAAACTGTTTTTT.

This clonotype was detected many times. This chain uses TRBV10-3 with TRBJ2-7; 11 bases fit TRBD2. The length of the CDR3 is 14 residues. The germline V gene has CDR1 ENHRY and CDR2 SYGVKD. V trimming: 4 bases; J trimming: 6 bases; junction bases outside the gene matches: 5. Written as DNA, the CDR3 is TGTGCCATCAGTGGACTAGCGGGACAGGCCGAGCAGTACTTC. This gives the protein CAISGLAGQAEQYF.

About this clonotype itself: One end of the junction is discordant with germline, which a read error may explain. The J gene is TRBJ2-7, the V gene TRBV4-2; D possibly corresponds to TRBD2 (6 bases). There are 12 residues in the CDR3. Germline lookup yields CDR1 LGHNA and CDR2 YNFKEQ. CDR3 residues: CTSVGSSYEQYF. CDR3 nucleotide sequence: TGTACCAGCGTCGGGAGCTCCTACGAGCAGTACTTC.

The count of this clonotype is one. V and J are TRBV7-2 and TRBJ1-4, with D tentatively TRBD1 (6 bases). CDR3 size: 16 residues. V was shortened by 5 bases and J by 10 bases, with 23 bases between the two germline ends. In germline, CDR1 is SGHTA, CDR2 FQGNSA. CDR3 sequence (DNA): TGTGCCAGCAGCCGAGGCGGACAGAGGGCCTTGGGAAAACTGTTTTTT. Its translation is CASSRGGQRALGKLFF. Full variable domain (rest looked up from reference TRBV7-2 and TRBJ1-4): GAGVSQSPSNKVTEKGKDVELRCDPISGHTALYWYRQSLGQGLEFLIYFQGNSAPDKSGLPSDRFSAERTGGSVSTLTIQRTQQEDSAVYLCASSRGGQRALGKLFFGSGTQLSVL.